This is a list of T cell receptor beta chains from one sample in a study of OX40 agonist ivuxolimab in advanced cancers. TCRdb's copy holds only in-frame clones and misses some; the assay was immunoSEQ multiplex PCR. In the table there are around 100,000 clones, about 91% of which are singletons. This sample comprised CD4+ or CD8+ T cells sorted from blood, obtained in a trial of the OX40 agonist ivuxolimab. Receptor source: an adult with an advanced solid tumor such as melanoma, head and neck, liver or kidney cancer. The CDR3 runs from the conserved cysteine through the conserved F or W. The D gene is left open where the match is weak. Clone size appears in some rows only: once, few, many, or a class for an expanded clone.

d_call: TRBD1; clone_size: -; j_call: TRBJ2-2; v_call: TRBV18; cdr3_nt: TGTGCCAGCTCATGGGACAGGGCTAACACCGGGGAGCTGTTTTTT; cdr3_aa: CASSWDRANTGELFF
d_call: -; clone_size: -; j_call: TRBJ2-1; v_call: TRBV11-2; cdr3_nt: TGTGCCAGCAGCTTAGTCACCTCCTACAATGAGCAGTTCTTC; cdr3_aa: CASSLVTSYNEQFF
d_call: -; clone_size: -; j_call: TRBJ2-7; v_call: TRBV2; cdr3_nt: TGTGCCAGCAGGAAACAGGCCTACGAGCAGTACTTC; cdr3_aa: CASRKQAYEQYF
d_call: -; clone_size: -; j_call: TRBJ1-1; v_call: TRBV29-1; cdr3_nt: TGCAGCGTTCTCTACTGGGGCGAAACTGAAGCTTTCTTT; cdr3_aa: CSVLYWGETEAFF
d_call: -; clone_size: -; j_call: TRBJ2-7; v_call: TRBV5-4; cdr3_nt: TGTGCCAGCAGCTTGGGACAGGCCAACGAGCAGTACTTC; cdr3_aa: CASSLGQANEQYF
d_call: -; clone_size: -; j_call: TRBJ2-2; v_call: TRBV19; cdr3_nt: TGTGCCAGTAGTATCGGCCAGCACACCGGGGAGCTGTTTTTT; cdr3_aa: CASSIGQHTGELFF
d_call: -; clone_size: -; j_call: TRBJ1-1; v_call: TRBV6-5; cdr3_nt: TGTGCCAGCAGTACCGGCACTGAAGCTTTCTTT; cdr3_aa: CASSTGTEAFF
d_call: -; clone_size: -; j_call: TRBJ2-1; v_call: TRBV19; cdr3_nt: TGTGCCACCCGTGGCTTAGTGGGGAATGAGCAGTTCTTC; cdr3_aa: CATRGLVGNEQFF
d_call: -; clone_size: few; j_call: TRBJ1-2; v_call: TRBV14; cdr3_nt: TGTGCCAGCAGCGGACAGACAGCTAACTATGGCTACACCTTC; cdr3_aa: CASSGQTANYGYTF
d_call: TRBD1; clone_size: -; j_call: TRBJ1-2; v_call: TRBV7-9; cdr3_nt: TGTGCCAGCAGCACAACGACAGGGGACTACACCTTC; cdr3_aa: CASSTTTGDYTF
d_call: -; clone_size: -; j_call: TRBJ2-7; v_call: TRBV4-3; cdr3_nt: TGCGCCAGCAGCCAAGATAACTCGCCTGTCTACGAGCAGTACTTC; cdr3_aa: CASSQDNSPVYEQYF
d_call: -; clone_size: -; j_call: TRBJ2-6; v_call: TRBV9; cdr3_nt: TGTGCCAGCAGCCAGTCGGGGGCTGGGGCCAACGTCCTGACTTTC; cdr3_aa: CASSQSGAGANVLTF
d_call: -; clone_size: -; j_call: TRBJ2-5; v_call: TRBV7-9; cdr3_nt: TGTGCCAGCAGCCAACAACAGGGACAGACCCAGTACTTC; cdr3_aa: CASSQQQGQTQYF
d_call: TRBD2; clone_size: -; j_call: TRBJ2-3; v_call: TRBV6-4; cdr3_nt: TGTGCCAGCAGCGGACTAGCGGGGGACTTCACAGATACGCAGTATTTT; cdr3_aa: CASSGLAGDFTDTQYF